This is a list of T cell receptor beta chains from one sample in a study of blood T cell repertoires in COVID-19. Only in-frame clones appear in the TCRdb table, and some are missing; sequencing was by immunoSEQ multiplex PCR. The profile shows over 250,000 clones, 85% of them singletons. The specimen was peripheral blood. The receptor set was obtained from a human donor in a cohort sampled during active COVID-19. Both conserved end residues are part of each CDR3. A D gene is named only where the DNA matches it firmly. Clone size appears in some rows only: once, few, many, or a class for an expanded clone.

J gene	clone size	V gene	D gene	CDR3 protein	CDR3 DNA
TRBJ2-3	-	TRBV7-9	TRBD2	CTTSISGSDTQYF	TGCACCACGAGCATTAGCGGGAGTGATACGCAGTATTTT
TRBJ2-3	-	TRBV2	TRBD2	CASSLRLTTSGRRVDTQYF	TGTGCCAGCAGCCTCCGGCTGACGACTAGCGGGAGGAGGGTAGATACGCAGTATTTT
TRBJ2-7	-	TRBV2	TRBD1	CASRTGSTSYEQYF	TGTGCCAGCCGGACAGGGTCGACCTCCTACGAGCAGTACTTC
TRBJ2-1	-	TRBV19	TRBD1	CASNPTGYNEQFF	TGTGCCAGTAACCCGACAGGGTACAATGAGCAGTTCTTC
TRBJ2-7	-	TRBV18	TRBD1	CASSRDRAYEQYF	TGTGCCAGCTCCCGGGACAGAGCCTACGAGCAGTACTTC
TRBJ2-1	-	TRBV24-1	-	CATSGSTYNEQFF	TGTGCCACCAGTGGATCTACCTACAATGAGCAGTTCTTC
TRBJ1-3	-	TRBV7-9	-	CASSPVYSGDTGNTIYF	TGTGCCAGCAGCCCGGTGTATTCCGGGGACACAGGAAACACCATATATTTT
TRBJ2-4	-	TRBV5-1	TRBD1	CASSLPGTGLAKNIQYF	TGCGCCAGCAGCTTGCCCGGGACAGGGCTAGCCAAAAACATTCAGTACTTC
TRBJ2-2	-	TRBV28	TRBD2	CASLAGGRTGELFF	TGTGCCAGTTTAGCGGGAGGGCGCACCGGGGAGCTGTTTTTT
TRBJ1-2	-	TRBV25-1	-	CASTRDNYGYTF	TGTGCCAGCACCAGGGATAACTATGGCTACACCTTC
TRBJ2-7	-	TRBV6-5	-	CALLTGSYEQYF	TGTGCCCTCCTGACAGGTTCCTACGAGCAGTACTTC
TRBJ2-5	-	TRBV12-5	TRBD1	CASGDGTGGETQYF	TGTGCTAGTGGGGACGGGACAGGGGGCGAGACCCAGTACTTC
TRBJ2-3	-	TRBV28	-	CASSHQSTDTQYF	TGTGCCAGCAGTCATCAAAGCACAGATACGCAGTATTTT
TRBJ1-1	once	TRBV6-5	-	CASSLSSTGNTEAFF	TGTGCCAGCAGCCTTTCTTCGACAGGGAACACTGAAGCTTTCTTT
TRBJ2-1	-	TRBV11-3	-	CASSPGLGSYNEQFF	TGTGCCAGCAGCCCAGGACTGGGCTCCTACAATGAGCAGTTCTTC
TRBJ2-7	-	TRBV5-5	-	CASRRKADSYEQYF	TGTGCCAGCAGACGAAAAGCCGACAGCTACGAGCAGTACTTC
TRBJ1-3	-	TRBV7-8	TRBD1	CASSFGQGQSTIYF	TGTGCCAGCAGCTTCGGACAGGGCCAAAGCACCATATATTTT
TRBJ1-1	once	TRBV15	TRBD1	CATSRDIRDTGVAFF	TGTGCCACCAGCAGAGATATCCGGGATACAGGGGTGGCTTTCTTT
TRBJ2-2	-	TRBV19	-	CASSTTTNTGELFF	TGTGCCAGTAGTACCACAACGAACACCGGGGAGCTGTTTTTT
TRBJ1-4	-	TRBV18	TRBD1	CASSPRQGNEKLFF	TGTGCCAGCTCACCAAGACAGGGGAATGAAAAACTGTTTTTT
TRBJ2-7	-	TRBV28	-	CASRSGTYSYEQYF	TGTGCCAGCAGGTCCGGGACTTACTCCTACGAGCAGTACTTC
TRBJ1-5	-	TRBV6-2/TRBV6-3	-	CASSTGNQPQHF	TGTGCCAGCAGCACAGGGAATCAGCCCCAGCATTTT